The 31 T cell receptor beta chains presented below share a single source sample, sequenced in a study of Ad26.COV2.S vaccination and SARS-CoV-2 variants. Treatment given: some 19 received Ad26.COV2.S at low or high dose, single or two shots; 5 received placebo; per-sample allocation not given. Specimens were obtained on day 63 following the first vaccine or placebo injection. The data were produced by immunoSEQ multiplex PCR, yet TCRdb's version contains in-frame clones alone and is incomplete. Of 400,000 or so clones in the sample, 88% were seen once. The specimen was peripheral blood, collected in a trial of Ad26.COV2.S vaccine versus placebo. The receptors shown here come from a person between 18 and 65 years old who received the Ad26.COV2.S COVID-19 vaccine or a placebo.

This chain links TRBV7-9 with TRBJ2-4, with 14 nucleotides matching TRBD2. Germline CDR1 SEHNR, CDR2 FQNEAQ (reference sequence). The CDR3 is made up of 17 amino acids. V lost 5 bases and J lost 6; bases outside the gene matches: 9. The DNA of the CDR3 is TGTGCCAGCAGCCCGATGACTAGCGGGGGGGCCGGAAACATTCAGTACTTC. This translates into CASSPMTSGGAGNIQYF.

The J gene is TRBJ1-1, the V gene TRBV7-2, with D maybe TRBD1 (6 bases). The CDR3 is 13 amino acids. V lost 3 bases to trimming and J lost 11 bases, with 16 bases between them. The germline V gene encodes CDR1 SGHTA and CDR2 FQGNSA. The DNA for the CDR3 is TGTGCCAGCAGCTTGCTGGGGGCTTGGGAGGCTTTCTTT. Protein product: CASSLLGAWEAFF.

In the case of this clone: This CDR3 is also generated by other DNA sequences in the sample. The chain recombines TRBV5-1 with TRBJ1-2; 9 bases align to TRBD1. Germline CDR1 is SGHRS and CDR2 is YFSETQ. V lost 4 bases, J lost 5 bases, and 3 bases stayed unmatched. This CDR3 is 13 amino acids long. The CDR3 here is CASSPGQGYGYTF. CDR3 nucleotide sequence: TGCGCCAGCAGCCCCGGACAGGGGTATGGCTACACCTTC.

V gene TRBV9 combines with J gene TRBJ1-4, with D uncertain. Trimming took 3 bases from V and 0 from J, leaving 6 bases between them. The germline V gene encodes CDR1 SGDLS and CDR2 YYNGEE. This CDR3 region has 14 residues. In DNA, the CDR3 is TGTGCCAGCAGCGAGAGTGCAACTAATGAAAAACTGTTTTTT. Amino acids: CASSESATNEKLFF.

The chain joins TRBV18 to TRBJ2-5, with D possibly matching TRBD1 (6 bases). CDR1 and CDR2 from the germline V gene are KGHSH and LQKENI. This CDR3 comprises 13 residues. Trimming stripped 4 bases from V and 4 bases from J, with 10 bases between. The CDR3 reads CASSQQGLETQYF. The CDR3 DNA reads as TGTGCCAGCTCACAACAGGGCTTAGAGACCCAGTACTTC.

The CDR3 region is CASSPPGQGYEQYF. In DNA, the CDR3 is TGTGCCAGCAGTCCACCGGGACAGGGGTACGAGCAGTACTTC. This sequence joins TRBV6-5 and TRBJ2-7; 10 nucleotides align to TRBD1. This CDR3 is built from 14 residues. Unmatched junction bases numbered 5, after V lost 5 bases and J lost 4 bases. Germline V lookup: CDR1 MNHEY, CDR2 SVGAGI.

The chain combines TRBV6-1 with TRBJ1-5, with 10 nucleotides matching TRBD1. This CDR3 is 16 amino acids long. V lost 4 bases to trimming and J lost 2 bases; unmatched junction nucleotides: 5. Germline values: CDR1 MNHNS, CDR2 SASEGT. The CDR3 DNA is TGTGCCAGCAGTGCTCGGACAGGGGGACGCAATCAGCCCCAGCATTTT. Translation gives CASSARTGGRNQPQHF.

In DNA, the CDR3 is TGCAGCGTTGAATCAGACAGCATGAACACTGAAGCTTTCTTT. Protein product: CSVESDSMNTEAFF. The chain joins TRBV29-1 to TRBJ1-1, with a possible D match to TRBD1 (5 bases). This CDR3 region has 14 residues. CDR1 SQVTM and CDR2 ANQGSEA come from the germline V gene. The V end was cut by 2 bases, the J end by 0 bases, with 10 bases between.

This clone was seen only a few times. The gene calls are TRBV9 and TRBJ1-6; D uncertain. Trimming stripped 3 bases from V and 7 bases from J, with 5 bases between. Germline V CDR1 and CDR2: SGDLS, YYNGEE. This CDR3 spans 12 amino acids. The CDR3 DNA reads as TGTGCCAGCAGCGCGGAAAATTCACCCCTCCACTTT. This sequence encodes CASSAENSPLHF.

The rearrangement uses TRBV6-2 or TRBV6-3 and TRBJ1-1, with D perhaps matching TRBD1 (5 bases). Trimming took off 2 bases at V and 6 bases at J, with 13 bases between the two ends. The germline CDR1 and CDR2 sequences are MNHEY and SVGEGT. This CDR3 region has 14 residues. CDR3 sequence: CASSYRDLKAEAFF. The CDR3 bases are TGTGCCAGCAGTTACAGGGACCTAAAGGCTGAAGCTTTCTTT.

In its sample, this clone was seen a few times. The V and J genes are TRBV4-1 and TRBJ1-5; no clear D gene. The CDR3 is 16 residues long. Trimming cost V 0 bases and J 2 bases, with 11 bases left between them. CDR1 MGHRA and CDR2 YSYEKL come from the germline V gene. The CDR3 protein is CASSQDQRVGNQPQHF. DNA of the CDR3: TGCGCCAGCAGCCAAGATCAACGGGTTGGCAATCAGCCCCAGCATTTT.

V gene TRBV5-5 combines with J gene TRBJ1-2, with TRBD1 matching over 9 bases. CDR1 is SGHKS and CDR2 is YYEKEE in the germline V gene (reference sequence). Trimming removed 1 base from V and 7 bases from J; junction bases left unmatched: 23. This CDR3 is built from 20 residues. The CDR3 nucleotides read TGTGCCAGCAGCTTGAGCGCTTTACCGGTCTTACAGGGGGCCCTAGGTGGCTACACCTTC. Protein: CASSLSALPVLQGALGGYTF.

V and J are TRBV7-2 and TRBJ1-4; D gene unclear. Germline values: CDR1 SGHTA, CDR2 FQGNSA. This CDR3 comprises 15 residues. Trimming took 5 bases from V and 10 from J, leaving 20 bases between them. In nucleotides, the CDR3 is TGTGCCAGCAGCCAGTCACGGAGGTACGAAGGAAAACTGTTTTTT. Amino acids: CASSQSRRYEGKLFF.

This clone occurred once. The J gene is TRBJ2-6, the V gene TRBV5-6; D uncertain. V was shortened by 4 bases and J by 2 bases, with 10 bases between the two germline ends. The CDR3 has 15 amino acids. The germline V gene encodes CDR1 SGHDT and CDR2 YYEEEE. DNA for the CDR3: TGTGCCAGCAGCCTGTGGTTTGCTGGGGCCAACGTCCTGACTTTC. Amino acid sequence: CASSLWFAGANVLTF. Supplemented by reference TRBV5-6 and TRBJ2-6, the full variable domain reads DAGVTQSPTHLIKTRGQQVTLRCSPKSGHDTVSWYQQALGQGPQFIFQYYEEEERQRGNFPDRFSGHQFPNYSSELNVNALLLGDSALYLCASSLWFAGANVLTFGAGSRLTVL.

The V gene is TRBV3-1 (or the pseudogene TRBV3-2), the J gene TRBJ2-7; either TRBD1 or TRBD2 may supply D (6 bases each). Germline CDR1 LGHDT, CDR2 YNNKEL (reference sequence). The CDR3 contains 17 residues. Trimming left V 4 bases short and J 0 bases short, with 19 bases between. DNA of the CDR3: TGTGCCAGCAGCCCCCTCAGGGGCGGGGTGAGCTCCTACGAGCAGTACTTC. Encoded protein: CASSPLRGGVSSYEQYF.

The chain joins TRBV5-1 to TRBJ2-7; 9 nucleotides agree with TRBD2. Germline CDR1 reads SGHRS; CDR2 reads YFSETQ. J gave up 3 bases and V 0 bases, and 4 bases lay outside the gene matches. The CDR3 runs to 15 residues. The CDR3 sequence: CASSLELAGGYEQYF. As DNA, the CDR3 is TGCGCCAGCAGCTTGGAACTAGCGGGCGGCTACGAGCAGTACTTC.

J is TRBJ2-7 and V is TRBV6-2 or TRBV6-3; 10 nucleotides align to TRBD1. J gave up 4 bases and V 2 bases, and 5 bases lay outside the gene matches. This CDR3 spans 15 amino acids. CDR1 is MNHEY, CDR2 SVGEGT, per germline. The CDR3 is CASSYPGTGVYEQYF. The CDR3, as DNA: TGTGCCAGCAGTTACCCCGGGACAGGGGTATACGAGCAGTACTTC.

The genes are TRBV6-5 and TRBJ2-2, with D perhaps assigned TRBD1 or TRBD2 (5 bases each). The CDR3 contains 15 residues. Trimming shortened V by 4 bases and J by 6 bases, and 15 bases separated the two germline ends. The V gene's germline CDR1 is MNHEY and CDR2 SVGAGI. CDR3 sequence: CASSLARLGPGELFF. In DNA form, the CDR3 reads TGTGCCAGCAGTTTGGCTCGCCTGGGACCCGGGGAGCTGTTTTTT.

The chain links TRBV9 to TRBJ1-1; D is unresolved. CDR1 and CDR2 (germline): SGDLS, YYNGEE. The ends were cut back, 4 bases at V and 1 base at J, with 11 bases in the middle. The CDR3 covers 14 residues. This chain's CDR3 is CASSPYLANTEAFF. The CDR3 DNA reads TGTGCCAGCAGCCCGTATTTGGCGAACACTGAAGCTTTCTTT.

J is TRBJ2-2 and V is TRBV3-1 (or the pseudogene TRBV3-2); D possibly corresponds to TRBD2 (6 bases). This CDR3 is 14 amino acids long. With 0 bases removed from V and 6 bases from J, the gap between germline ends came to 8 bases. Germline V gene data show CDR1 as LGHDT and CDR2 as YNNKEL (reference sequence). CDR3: CASSQEWGAGELFF. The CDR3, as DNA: TGTGCCAGCAGCCAAGAATGGGGGGCCGGGGAGCTGTTTTTT.

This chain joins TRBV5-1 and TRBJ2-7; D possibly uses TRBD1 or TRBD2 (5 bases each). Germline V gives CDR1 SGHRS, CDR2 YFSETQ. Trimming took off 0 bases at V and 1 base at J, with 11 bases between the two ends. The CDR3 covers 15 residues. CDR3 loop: CASSLAPGPSYEQYF. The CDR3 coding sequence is TGCGCCAGCAGCTTGGCCCCGGGGCCTTCCTACGAGCAGTACTTC. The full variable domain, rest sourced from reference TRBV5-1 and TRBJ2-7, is KAGVTQTPRYLIKTRGQQVTLSCSPISGHRSVSWYQQTPGQGLQFLFEYFSETQRNKGNFPGRFSGRQFSNSRSEMNVSTLELGDSALYLCASSLAPGPSYEQYFGPGTRLTVT.

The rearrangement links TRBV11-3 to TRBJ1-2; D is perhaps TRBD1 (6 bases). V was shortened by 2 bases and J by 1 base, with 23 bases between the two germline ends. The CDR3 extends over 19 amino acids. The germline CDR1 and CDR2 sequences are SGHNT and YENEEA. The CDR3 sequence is CASSLPLPGACLLNYGYTF. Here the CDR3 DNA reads TGTGCCAGCAGCTTACCGCTTCCAGGGGCATGCCTACTTAACTATGGCTACACCTTC.

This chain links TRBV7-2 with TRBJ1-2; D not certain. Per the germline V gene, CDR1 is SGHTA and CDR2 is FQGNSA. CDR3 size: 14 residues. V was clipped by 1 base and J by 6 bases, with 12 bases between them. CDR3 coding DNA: TGTGCCAGCAGCTTAGTTGGGGAAGTAAATGGCTACACCTTC. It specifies CASSLVGEVNGYTF. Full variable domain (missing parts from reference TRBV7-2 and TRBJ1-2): GAGVSQSPSNKVTEKGKDVELRCDPISGHTALYWYRQSLGQGLEFLIYFQGNSAPDKSGLPSDRFSAERTGGSVSTLTIQRTQQEDSAVYLCASSLVGEVNGYTFGSGTRLTVV.

CDR3 nucleotide sequence: TGTGCCAGCAGGAGGGGACAGGGGGGGACCCAGTACTTC. Translated, it gives CASRRGQGGTQYF. The rearrangement uses TRBV6-5 and TRBJ2-5; 11 bases are shared with TRBD1. V shed 6 bases, J shed 7 bases, and the junction held 4 bases outside the gene matches. CDR1 is MNHEY and CDR2 is SVGAGI in the germline V gene. The CDR3 length is 13 residues.

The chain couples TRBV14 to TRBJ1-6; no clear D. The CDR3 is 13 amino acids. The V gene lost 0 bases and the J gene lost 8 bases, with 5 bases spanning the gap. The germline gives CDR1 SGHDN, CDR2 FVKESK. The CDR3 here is CASSQEIDSPLHF. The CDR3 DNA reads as TGTGCCAGCAGCCAAGAAATTGATTCACCCCTCCACTTT.

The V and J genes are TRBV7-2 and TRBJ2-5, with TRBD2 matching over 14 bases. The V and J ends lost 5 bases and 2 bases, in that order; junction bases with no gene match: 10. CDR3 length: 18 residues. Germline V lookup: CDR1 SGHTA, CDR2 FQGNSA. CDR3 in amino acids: CASSPKGLAGDRQETQYF. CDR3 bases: TGTGCCAGCAGCCCCAAGGGACTAGCGGGGGACAGGCAAGAGACCCAGTACTTC. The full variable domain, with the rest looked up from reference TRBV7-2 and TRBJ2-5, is GAGVSQSPSNKVTEKGKDVELRCDPISGHTALYWYRQSLGQGLEFLIYFQGNSAPDKSGLPSDRFSAERTGGSVSTLTIQRTQQEDSAVYLCASSPKGLAGDRQETQYFGPGTRLLVL.

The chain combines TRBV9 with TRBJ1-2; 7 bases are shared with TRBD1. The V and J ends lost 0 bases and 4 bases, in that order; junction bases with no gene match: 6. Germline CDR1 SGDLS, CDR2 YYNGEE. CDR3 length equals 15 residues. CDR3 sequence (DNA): TGTGCCAGCAGCGTAGCTATCGGGGACAGCTATGGCTACACCTTC. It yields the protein CASSVAIGDSYGYTF.

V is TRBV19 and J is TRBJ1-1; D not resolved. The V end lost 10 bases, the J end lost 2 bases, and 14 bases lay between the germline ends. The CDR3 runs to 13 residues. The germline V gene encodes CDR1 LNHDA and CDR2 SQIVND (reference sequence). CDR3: CATTRRRNTEAFF. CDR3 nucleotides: TGTGCCACCACTAGGCGTAGAAACACTGAAGCTTTCTTT. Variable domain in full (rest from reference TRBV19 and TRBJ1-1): DGGITQSPKYLFRKEGQNVTLSCEQNLNHDAMYWYRQDPGQGLRLIYYSQIVNDFQKGDIAEGYSVSREKKESFPLTVTSAQKNPTAFYLCATTRRRNTEAFFGQGTRLTVV.

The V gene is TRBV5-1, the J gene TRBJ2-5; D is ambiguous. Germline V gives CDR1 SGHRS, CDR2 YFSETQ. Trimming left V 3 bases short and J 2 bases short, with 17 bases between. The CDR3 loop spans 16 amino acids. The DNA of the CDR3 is TGCGCCAGCAGCTCTAACCTACAAGGAACTCAAGAGACCCAGTACTTC. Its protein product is CASSSNLQGTQETQYF.

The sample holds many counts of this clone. CDR3 region: CASSEGHLEQFF. In nucleotides, the CDR3 is TGTGCCAGCAGTGAGGGACACCTCGAGCAGTTCTTC. The V and J genes are TRBV6-2 or TRBV6-3 and TRBJ2-1, with D tentatively TRBD1 (6 bases). V was shortened by 5 bases and J by 10 bases, with 12 bases between the two germline ends. The CDR3 totals 12 residues. Looked up from germline, CDR1 is MNHEY and CDR2 is SVGEGT.

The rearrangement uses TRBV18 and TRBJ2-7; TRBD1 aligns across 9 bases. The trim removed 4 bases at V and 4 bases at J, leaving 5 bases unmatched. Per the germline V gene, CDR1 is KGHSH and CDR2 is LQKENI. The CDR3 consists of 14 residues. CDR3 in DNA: TGTGCCAGCTCACTCGGGACAGGGAGGTACGAGCAGTACTTC. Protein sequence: CASSLGTGRYEQYF.